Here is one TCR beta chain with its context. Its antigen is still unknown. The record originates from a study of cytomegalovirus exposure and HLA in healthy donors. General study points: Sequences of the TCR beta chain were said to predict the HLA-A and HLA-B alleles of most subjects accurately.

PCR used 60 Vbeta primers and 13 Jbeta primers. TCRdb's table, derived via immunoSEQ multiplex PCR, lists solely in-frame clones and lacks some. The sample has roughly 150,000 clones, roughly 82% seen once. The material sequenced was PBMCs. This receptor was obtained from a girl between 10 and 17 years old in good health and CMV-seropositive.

DNA of the CDR3: TGTGCCATCGGGACAGTCAATGAGCAGTTCTTC. It yields the protein CAIGTVNEQFF. The gene calls are TRBV7-3 and TRBJ2-1; the match to TRBD1 covers 7 bases. Germline CDR1 and CDR2: SGHTA and FQGTGA. The length of the CDR3 is 11 residues. The V segment lost 10 bases and the J segment 6 bases; nucleotides outside the gene matches: 3.